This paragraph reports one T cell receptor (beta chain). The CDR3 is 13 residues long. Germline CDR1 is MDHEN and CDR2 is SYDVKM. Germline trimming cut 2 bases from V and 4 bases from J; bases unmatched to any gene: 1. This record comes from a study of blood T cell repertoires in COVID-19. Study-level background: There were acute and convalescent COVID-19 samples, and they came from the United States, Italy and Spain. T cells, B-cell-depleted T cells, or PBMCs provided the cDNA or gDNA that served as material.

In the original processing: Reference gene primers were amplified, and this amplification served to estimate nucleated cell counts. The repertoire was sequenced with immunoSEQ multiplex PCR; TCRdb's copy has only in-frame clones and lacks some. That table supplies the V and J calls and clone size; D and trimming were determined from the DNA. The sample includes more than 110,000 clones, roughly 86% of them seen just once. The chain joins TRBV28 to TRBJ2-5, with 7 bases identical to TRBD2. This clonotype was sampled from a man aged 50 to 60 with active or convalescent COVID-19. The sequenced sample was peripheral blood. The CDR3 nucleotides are TGTGCCAGCAGTTTAGGGGGGGTAGAGACCCAGTACTTC. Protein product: CASSLGGVETQYF.